This T cell receptor (beta chain) was obtained from a study of human T cells and chemical hapten exposure. On the study more broadly: The sensitizing agent was 2% DPC, placed on approximately 2 cm by approximately 2 cm of upper inner arm skin.

The time point: patch test 1, 2 weeks after DPC sensitization. Treatment here: therapeutic diphenylcyclopropenone sensitization with weekly scalp DPC. Looked up from germline, CDR1 is SQVTM and CDR2 is ANQGSEA. The CDR3 has 12 residues. V lost 2 bases and J lost 2, with 6 bases in between. This clonotype was counted ten times or more. Original analysis: A typical sample had 93,000 or so TCRs, with about 20,000 to 700,000 overall. TCRdb used MiXCR to reprocess the RACE reads, holding one entry per CDR3 protein. TCRdb's processing, not the authors' own work, is the source of the V and J calls. The sample records 300,000 to 450,000 distinct CDR3 sequences, 4.8% being singletons.

The sequenced sample was whole blood, obtained in connection with sensitization to the hapten diphenylcyclopropenone (DPC). The TCR originated in a woman in her forties or fifties with alopecia areata. Some clones in this sample may be carry-over from other donors' samples. J is TRBJ1-2 and V is TRBV29-1; D is ambiguous. CDR3: CSVERRNYGYTF. As DNA, the CDR3 is TGCAGCGTTGAACGTAGAAACTATGGCTACACCTTC.